These 13 T cell receptor beta chains were all obtained from the same sample, sequenced in a study of blood T cell repertoires in COVID-19. Some clones are missing from TCRdb's copy, which holds only in-frame ones; the method was immunoSEQ multiplex PCR. The sample has 290,000 or so clones; 87% are singletons. Sample: peripheral blood. These receptor sequences come from a man in his late teens or twenties with active or convalescent COVID-19.

The rearrangement links TRBV2 to TRBJ2-6; possible D gene TRBD2, 5 bases. Germline loops: CDR1 SNHLY, CDR2 FYNNEI. V lost 3 bases and J lost 2, with 20 bases in between. This CDR3 is 19 amino acids long. The CDR3 DNA follows: TGTGCCAGCAGTGATGGGTTAGGAGGAAGATGGGCTGGGGCCAACGTCCTGACTTTC. Encoded protein: CASSDGLGGRWAGANVLTF.

This clone was recorded only once. The CDR3 coding sequence is TGTGCCAGCAGCCCACTAGCGGGGGGGAATGATGAGCAGTTCTTC. This encodes CASSPLAGGNDEQFF. The rearrangement links TRBV6-4 to TRBJ2-1, with 13 nucleotides matching TRBD2. This CDR3 region has 15 residues. Germline-derived CDR1 and CDR2 are MRHNA and SNTAGT. The J segment lost 8 bases and the V segment lost 6 bases, leaving 7 bases of the junction unmatched.

CDR3 region: CASSRRDARALPTEAFF. CDR3 sequence (DNA): TGTGCCAGTAGTAGGAGGGACGCAAGAGCGTTGCCCACTGAAGCTTTCTTT. The chain uses TRBV19 and TRBJ1-1; possible D gene TRBD1, 5 bases. The germline gives CDR1 LNHDA, CDR2 SQIVND (reference sequence). V gave up 4 bases and J gave up 4 bases, with 22 bases separating them. The CDR3 length is 17 residues. Looking up the rest from reference TRBV19 and TRBJ1-1 gives the full variable domain: DGGITQSPKYLFRKEGQNVTLSCEQNLNHDAMYWYRQDPGQGLRLIYYSQIVNDFQKGDIAEGYSVSREKKESFPLTVTSAQKNPTAFYLCASSRRDARALPTEAFFGQGTRLTVV.

The chain joins TRBV12-3 or TRBV12-4 to TRBJ2-3; 9 bases match TRBD2. With V trimmed by 7 bases and J by 7 bases, 6 bases remained unmatched. The CDR3 runs 13 residues. The CDR3 reads CASNPSGVNTQYF. Here the CDR3 DNA reads TGTGCCAGCAATCCTAGCGGGGTTAATACGCAGTATTTT.

This clone was found once. The chain joins TRBV5-1 to TRBJ1-1; 11 bases line up with TRBD1. Trimming removed 3 bases from V and 4 bases from J; junction bases left unmatched: 2. CDR3 length: 14 amino acids. Per germline, CDR1 SGHRS and CDR2 YFSETQ. In nucleotides, the CDR3 is TGCGCCAGCAGCTGGACAGGGGGCTCCACTGAAGCTTTCTTT. Amino acid sequence: CASSWTGGSTEAFF.

The chain joins TRBV18 to TRBJ2-2; D ambiguous. Trimming cost V 1 base and J 0 bases, with 12 bases left between them. CDR1 is KGHSH and CDR2 is LQKENI in the germline V gene. The CDR3 loop spans 17 amino acids. CDR3 region: CASSPLGVRPNTGELFF. CDR3 DNA sequence: TGTGCCAGCTCACCACTCGGCGTGCGGCCGAACACCGGGGAGCTGTTTTTT.

V usage is TRBV6-5 and J usage is TRBJ1-1; TRBD1 agrees at 8 bases. The CDR3 contains 14 residues. Germline assignment: CDR1 MNHEY and CDR2 SVGAGI. The V gene end was trimmed by 5 bases and the J gene end by 5 bases; junction bases not matched to a gene: 7. The CDR3 DNA is TGTGCCAGCAGTCATTACCAGGGGGCAACTGAAGCTTTCTTT. Its translation is CASSHYQGATEAFF.

The chain couples TRBV6-5 to TRBJ2-7; D is possibly TRBD2 (5 bases). The CDR3 contains 13 residues. Germline assignment: CDR1 MNHEY and CDR2 SVGAGI. Trimming cost V 7 bases and J 2 bases, with 12 bases left between them. CDR3 DNA: TGTGCCAGCACCGAGGGAGCTCCCTACGAGCAGTACTTC. Translated, it gives CASTEGAPYEQYF.

This clone was seen ten or more times. The chain employs TRBV7-9 and TRBJ1-2; TRBD1 agrees at 7 bases. With 5 bases clipped from V and 1 base from J, the junction kept 7 bases outside the gene matches. The germline V gene has CDR1 SEHNR and CDR2 FQNEAQ (reference sequence). The CDR3 covers 15 residues. The CDR3 reads CASSPRTGYNYGYTF. As DNA, the CDR3 is TGTGCCAGCAGCCCTCGGACAGGTTATAACTATGGCTACACCTTC.

The chain has TRBV7-3 and TRBJ2-1; TRBD2 matches 14 bases. CDR1 is SGHTA, CDR2 FQGTGA, per germline. The CDR3 runs 15 residues. After removal of 5 bases from V and 10 bases from J, the junction contained 7 bases not matched to a gene. CDR3 sequence: CASSTGTSGSNEQFF. In DNA, the CDR3 is TGTGCCAGCAGCACCGGGACTAGCGGGAGTAACGAGCAGTTCTTC.

This sequence joins TRBV12-3 or TRBV12-4 and TRBJ1-2; possibly TRBD1 for D (5 bases). The CDR3 sequence is 13 residues long. V gave up 7 bases and J gave up 3 bases, with 12 bases separating them. The CDR3 loop reads CASTATGYYGYTF. For the CDR3, the DNA is TGTGCCAGCACCGCAACAGGCTACTATGGCTACACCTTC.

This chain's CDR3 is CASRRKTGGRDTQYF. DNA of the CDR3: TGTGCCAGCAGAAGAAAGACAGGGGGCAGAGATACGCAGTATTTT. This chain links TRBV6-5 with TRBJ2-3; 10 bases fit TRBD1. The V segment lost 6 bases and the J segment 5 bases; nucleotides outside the gene matches: 8. The germline V gene has CDR1 MNHEY and CDR2 SVGAGI. The CDR3 contains 15 residues.

The chain recombines TRBV6-2 or TRBV6-3 with TRBJ1-2; D ambiguous. The germline V gene has CDR1 MNHEY and CDR2 SVGEGT. The germline V and J ends were trimmed by 2 bases and 6 bases, with 7 bases remaining between them. There are 12 residues in the CDR3. This CDR3 is CASSYVRDGYTF. Here the CDR3 DNA reads TGTGCCAGCAGTTACGTGAGGGATGGCTACACCTTC.